Following are 28 T cell receptor beta chains from one sample sequenced in a study of T cells in Graves' hyperthyroidism and ophthalmopathy. Researchers took RNA transcripts and amplified the TCR beta CDR3 regions from them. The HTBI primer set served for first-round RT-PCR of the TCR CDR3. TCRdb independently ran MiXCR on the multiplex PCR reads; one entry per CDR3 protein. The sample carries hundreds of thousands of distinct CDR3 sequences, roughly 15% recorded once. Sequencing was carried out using blood. The receptors stem from a woman in her thirties or forties with Graves' ophthalmopathy.

This clonotype was seen at least ten times. V is TRBV20-1 and J is TRBJ2-7; TRBD1 or TRBD2 may be the D gene (5 bases each). This CDR3 spans 14 amino acids. Per germline, CDR1 DFQATT and CDR2 SNEGSKA (reference sequence). Trimming took 0 bases from V and 7 from J, leaving 16 bases between them. CDR3 bases: TGCAGTGCTAGAGACGGGGCAGGTCCGGGTGAGCAGTACTTC. Translating gives CSARDGAGPGEQYF.

There are a few counts of this clonotype. V and J are TRBV18 and TRBJ1-1; D unresolved. CDR3 length equals 12 residues. Trimming left V 1 base short and J 4 bases short, with 4 bases between. Germline loops: CDR1 KGHSH, CDR2 LQKENI. CDR3 coding DNA: TGTGCCAGCTCACCACTTTTCACTGAAGCTTTCTTT. Its translation is CASSPLFTEAFF.

Comments on this clonotype: A clone one base away is much larger, so this may be a read error. The chain employs TRBV15 and TRBJ2-2; the match to TRBD2 covers 9 bases. The CDR3 runs to 17 residues. CDR1 and CDR2 (germline): LNHNV, YYDKDF (reference sequence). The CDR3 sequence: CSTSRDWTSAYTGELFF. CDR3 in DNA: TGTTCCACCAGCAGAGATTGGACTAGCGCTTACACCGGGGAGCTGTTTTTT.

This clonotype was seen at least ten times. The chain employs TRBV4-1 and TRBJ2-7; 8 nucleotides align to TRBD1. This CDR3 spans 15 amino acids. The germline V gene encodes CDR1 MGHRA and CDR2 YSYEKL. With V trimmed by 1 base and J by 2 bases, 4 bases remained unmatched. CDR3 sequence reads: CASSQAGTGTYEQYF. CDR3 sequence (DNA): TGCGCCAGCAGCCAAGCCGGGACAGGAACCTACGAGCAGTACTTC.

The sample holds many counts of this clonotype. This chain links TRBV6-1 with TRBJ1-1; D is ambiguous. The CDR3 loop spans 13 amino acids. V was cut by 5 bases and J by 8 bases, with 15 bases left in between. CDR1 is MNHNS and CDR2 is SASEGT in the germline V gene. The CDR3 reads CASSLDPPREAFF. The CDR3 coding sequence is TGTGCCAGCAGTCTAGACCCACCCCGCGAAGCTTTCTTT.

This clonotype appeared many times. The J gene is TRBJ2-7, the V gene TRBV12-3 or TRBV12-4, with TRBD2 matching over 7 bases. J gave up 3 bases and V 6 bases, and 11 bases lay outside the gene matches. The CDR3 runs 15 residues. CDR3 protein: CASRNTQGGYYEQYF. DNA for the CDR3: TGTGCCAGCAGGAATACCCAGGGAGGGTACTACGAGCAGTACTTC.

This clonotype was seen ten or more times. This chain uses TRBV3-1 with TRBJ2-4; tentatively, D is TRBD2 (6 bases). This CDR3 region has 15 residues. Deletions cut 3 bases from V and 6 bases from J, with 15 bases between. Germline lookup yields CDR1 LGHDT and CDR2 YNNKEL (reference sequence). The CDR3 coding sequence is TGTGCCAGCAGCCACCCCGGACTAATAGGAAACATTCAGTACTTC. Amino acid sequence: CASSHPGLIGNIQYF.

Many counts were recorded for this clonotype. The chain carries TRBV9 and TRBJ2-2; weak D call: TRBD1 (6 bases). Trimming shortened V by 0 bases and J by 4 bases, and 10 bases separated the two germline ends. The CDR3 runs to 15 residues. Germline CDR1 is SGDLS and CDR2 is YYNGEE. CDR3 residues: CASSVETGFTGELFF. In DNA, the CDR3 is TGTGCCAGCAGCGTAGAAACAGGGTTCACCGGGGAGCTGTTTTTT. The complete variable domain, with remaining parts taken from reference TRBV9 and TRBJ2-2, reads DSGVTQTPKHLITATGQRVTLRCSPRSGDLSVYWYQQSLDQGLQFLIQYYNGEERAKGNILERFSAQQFPDLHSELNLSSLELGDSALYFCASSVETGFTGELFFGEGSRLTVL.

Many counts were recorded for this clonotype. The chain recombines TRBV6-2 or TRBV6-3 with TRBJ2-4; D not certain. Per germline, CDR1 MNHEY and CDR2 SVGEGT. The CDR3 length is 14 residues. V lost 0 bases, J lost 5 bases, and 8 bases lay in between. The CDR3 DNA reads TGTGCCAGCAGTTACTCAAGTAAGCAAAACATTCAGTACTTC. It specifies CASSYSSKQNIQYF.

The chain is built from TRBV12-3 or TRBV12-4 and TRBJ1-1, with D possibly being TRBD1 (5 bases). The V gene lost 6 bases and the J gene lost 4 bases, with 18 bases spanning the gap. The CDR3 has 15 residues. CDR3 in amino acids: CASSNTNAGITEAFF. CDR3 nucleotide sequence: TGTGCCAGCAGCAACACCAACGCAGGGATCACTGAAGCTTTCTTT.

In this sample, this clonotype turned up many times. The chain employs TRBV11-2 and TRBJ2-5; possible D gene TRBD2, 5 bases. V was shortened by 5 bases and J by 1 base, with 8 bases between the two germline ends. The V gene's germline CDR1 is SGHAT and CDR2 FQNNGV. This CDR3 is 13 amino acids long. CDR3 bases: TGTGCCAGCAGCCCGGGATTCCAAGAGACCCAGTACTTC. Encoded protein: CASSPGFQETQYF.

The sample holds many counts of this clonotype. This CDR3 is CASSPRTGGLGYTF. The CDR3 bases are TGCGCCAGCAGCCCGCGGACAGGGGGCTTAGGCTACACCTTC. This chain connects TRBV4-1 to TRBJ1-2; 11 bases agree with TRBD1. The CDR3 extends over 14 amino acids. V trimming: 4 bases; J trimming: 8 bases; junction bases outside the gene matches: 6. Germline CDR1 MGHRA, CDR2 YSYEKL.

This clonotype was picked up many times. The rearrangement links TRBV19 to TRBJ2-5, with 8 bases that match TRBD2. V lost 5 bases to trimming and J lost 8 bases; unmatched junction nucleotides: 10. This CDR3 comprises 14 residues. Germline CDR1 LNHDA, CDR2 SQIVND (reference sequence). This CDR3 reads CASSPTGTRGTQYF. The CDR3 region has the DNA TGTGCCAGTAGTCCAACCGGGACTAGGGGAACCCAGTACTTC.

This clonotype has just a few counts. The V gene is TRBV19, the J gene TRBJ2-2; 9 nucleotides agree with TRBD1. The germline gives CDR1 LNHDA, CDR2 SQIVND (reference sequence). CDR3 length equals 16 residues. The V and J ends lost 5 bases and 7 bases, in that order; junction bases with no gene match: 11. The DNA of the CDR3 is TGTGCCAGTAGTGATTCTCCGGGACAGGGATACGGGGAGCTGTTTTTT. Translation: CASSDSPGQGYGELFF.

There are a few counts of this clonotype. The rearrangement links TRBV18 to TRBJ1-2, with D unclear. Between the trimmed V and J ends, which lost 3 bases and 4 bases, there was a span of 12 bases. The CDR3 covers 14 residues. Per the germline V gene, CDR1 is KGHSH and CDR2 is LQKENI. The CDR3 DNA follows: TGTGCCAGCTCACCCACCGCCAACGGCTATGGCTACACCTTC. Encoded protein: CASSPTANGYGYTF.

This clonotype has at least ten counts. This chain links TRBV12-3 or TRBV12-4 with TRBJ1-2; no reliable D call. V gave up 3 bases and J gave up 6 bases, with 8 bases separating them. The CDR3 has 12 amino acids. CDR3 nucleotide sequence: TGTGCCAGCAGTTTCGGACGGGATGGCTACACCTTC. It yields the protein CASSFGRDGYTF.

In its sample, this clonotype was seen many times. J is TRBJ2-7 and V is TRBV6-2 or TRBV6-3; 7 bases match TRBD1. V shed 9 bases, J shed 6 bases, and the junction held 11 bases outside the gene matches. This CDR3 has 13 amino acids. Per the germline V gene, CDR1 is MNHEY and CDR2 is SVGEGT. The CDR3 sequence: CARSQGPSTEQYF. CDR3 nucleotides: TGTGCCAGGTCACAGGGGCCATCGACCGAGCAGTACTTC.

This clonotype turned up a few times. One end of the junction fails to match germline, which may point to a read error. V gene TRBV27 combines with J gene TRBJ2-7; tentative D call: TRBD2 (5 bases). CDR1 is MNHEY and CDR2 is SMNVEV in the germline V gene (reference sequence). This CDR3 comprises 18 residues. The CDR3 reads CASSLIGVSVRASYKQYF. The CDR3 DNA is TGTGCCAGCAGTTTAATCGGGGTTAGCGTCCGAGCAAGCTACAAGCAGTACTTC.

This clonotype was observed at least ten times. The gene calls are TRBV5-1 and TRBJ1-2; D not certain. This CDR3 region has 14 residues. Trimming cost V 4 bases and J 6 bases, with 16 bases left between them. From germline, CDR1 is SGHRS and CDR2 YFSETQ. The CDR3 spells CASSPYGFGNGYTF. CDR3 in DNA: TGCGCCAGCAGCCCCTATGGGTTTGGAAATGGCTACACCTTC.

This clonotype showed up many times. The chain combines TRBV20-1 with TRBJ2-5; 9 nucleotides line up with TRBD2. Germline trimming cut 0 bases from V and 3 bases from J; bases unmatched to any gene: 8. Germline CDR1 is DFQATT and CDR2 is SNEGSKA (reference sequence). CDR3 length: 16 amino acids. The CDR3 loop reads CSARDGGRAPEETQYF. The CDR3, as DNA: TGCAGTGCTAGAGATGGCGGGAGGGCCCCCGAAGAGACCCAGTACTTC.

The chain links TRBV6-1 to TRBJ2-7; 11 bases line up with TRBD2. CDR1 and CDR2 (germline): MNHNS, SASEGT. This CDR3 is 18 amino acids long. V trimming: 2 bases; J trimming: 4 bases; junction bases outside the gene matches: 13. CDR3 bases: TGTGCCAGCAGTGAATCTCGGTCAGGGACTAGCGGTCTATACGAGCAGTACTTC. This translates into CASSESRSGTSGLYEQYF.

There are many counts of this clonotype. The rearrangement links TRBV27 to TRBJ2-7; D is possibly TRBD1 or TRBD2 (6 bases each). Germline lookup yields CDR1 MNHEY and CDR2 SMNVEV (reference sequence). The ends were cut back, 5 bases at V and 11 bases at J, with 19 bases in the middle. This CDR3 is built from 13 residues. This CDR3 is CASSRPDSKREYF. CDR3 DNA sequence: TGTGCCAGCAGTCGCCCGGACAGTAAGCGGGAGTACTTC.

This clonotype has just a few counts. In DNA form, the CDR3 reads TGTGCCAGCAGTTACGGCCGAGATACGCAGTATTTT. Translating it yields CASSYGRDTQYF. The chain links TRBV6-5 to TRBJ2-3; D gene unclear. V gave up 2 bases and J gave up 5 bases, with 5 bases separating them. The CDR3 sequence is 12 residues long. Germline lookup yields CDR1 MNHEY and CDR2 SVGAGI.

At least ten counts were recorded for this clonotype. V and J are TRBV13 and TRBJ2-7; 10 bases match TRBD2. CDR1 and CDR2 (germline): PRHDT, FYEKMQ (reference sequence). V lost 5 bases and J lost 1; bases outside the gene matches: 5. The CDR3 sequence is 15 residues long. The CDR3 DNA is TGTGCCAGCAGCGGCACTAGCGGGAATTCCTACGAGCAGTACTTC. The encoded protein is CASSGTSGNSYEQYF.

This clonotype was recorded at least ten times. V is TRBV29-1 and J is TRBJ1-2; no clear D gene. CDR3 size: 13 residues. V shed 2 bases and J shed 4 bases, with 11 bases lying between them. Germline CDR1 and CDR2: SQVTM and ANQGSEA. The CDR3 nucleotides are TGCAGCGTTGAATTAGGAGCCTCCTATGGCTACACCTTC. Protein product: CSVELGASYGYTF. Together with reference TRBV29-1 and TRBJ1-2, the CDR3 gives the full variable domain: SAVISQKPSRDICQRGTSLTIQCQVDSQVTMMFWYRQQPGQSLTLIATANQGSEATYESGFVIDKFPISRPNLTFSTLTVSNMSPEDSSIYLCSVELGASYGYTFGSGTRLTVV.

This clonotype occurred many times. The chain links TRBV12-3 or TRBV12-4 to TRBJ1-2; the D is unclear. The V and J ends lost 5 bases and 8 bases respectively, with 12 bases between them. The CDR3 loop spans 12 amino acids. The CDR3 is CASSERALGYTF. The CDR3 DNA reads TGTGCCAGCAGTGAAAGGGCATTGGGCTACACCTTC.

V is TRBV11-2 and J is TRBJ2-2; D call uncertain. The CDR3 has 12 residues. Germline CDR1 and CDR2: SGHAT and FQNNGV. The germline V and J ends were trimmed by 6 bases and 6 bases, with 8 bases remaining between them. The CDR3 loop reads CASSRPAGELFF. In nucleotides, the CDR3 is TGTGCCAGCAGTCGTCCGGCCGGGGAGCTGTTTTTT.

This clonotype was seen ten or more times. This chain connects TRBV6-5 to TRBJ1-2, with no clear D. In germline, CDR1 is MNHEY, CDR2 SVGAGI. This CDR3 has 13 amino acids. Trimming pared 6 bases from V and 0 bases from J, leaving 8 bases between. CDR3 sequence: CASRQPSNYGYTF. The CDR3 nucleotides are TGTGCCAGCAGGCAACCCTCTAACTATGGCTACACCTTC.